A single sample is the source of the 3 T cell receptor beta chains below, sequenced in a study of shared clonotypes between healthy human individuals. Here immunoSEQ multiplex PCR was the method, and the copy in TCRdb shows in-frame clones only, minus some. The sample includes under 2,500,000 clones, around 95% seen only once; the top ten take 0.13%. Sequencing used naive CD4+ T cells sorted from blood. Subset of the sample: CD45RA+ positively selected. The receptor set was obtained from a man between 18 and 35 years old in good health.

CDR3: CAWSVSYSNQPQHF. The DNA of the CDR3 is TGTGCCTGGAGTGTAAGCTATAGCAATCAGCCCCAGCATTTT. V usage is TRBV30 and J usage is TRBJ1-5; D remains unclear. Germline CDR1 is GTSNPN and CDR2 is SVGIG (reference sequence). Trimming shortened V by 0 bases and J by 0 bases, and 6 bases separated the two germline ends. The CDR3 spans 14 residues.

The CDR3 loop is CASRWETGTGELFF. For the CDR3, the DNA is TGTGCCAGCAGATGGGAAACGGGAACCGGGGAGCTGTTTTTT. The chain joins TRBV28 to TRBJ2-2; TRBD2 might be the D (5 bases). CDR1 is MDHEN, CDR2 SYDVKM, per germline. The CDR3 has 14 amino acids. Trimming pared 6 bases from V and 5 bases from J, leaving 13 bases between.

The V gene is TRBV15, the J gene TRBJ1-2; 7 positions match TRBD1. CDR1 is LNHNV, CDR2 YYDKDF, per germline (reference sequence). The CDR3 has 15 residues. V gave up 0 bases and J gave up 4 bases; unmatched junction bases: 5. CDR3 nucleotides: TGTGCCACCAGCAGAGACACTCGACAGGGCTATGGCTACACCTTC. Amino acids: CATSRDTRQGYGYTF.